Each of the 19 T cell receptor beta chains below was sequenced from the same sample in a study of T cell changes during pregnancy in multiple sclerosis. The repertoire was sequenced with immunoSEQ multiplex PCR; TCRdb's copy has only in-frame clones and lacks some. The top ten hold roughly 2.5% of the sample, which has around 80,000 clones, around 92% seen once. This sample comprised peripheral blood, obtained before pregnancy. These receptors all stem from a female donor with multiple sclerosis, enrolled in a pregnancy study.

The chain recombines TRBV5-1 with TRBJ2-7, with 8 bases matching TRBD1. After removal of 3 bases from V and 9 bases from J, the junction contained 17 bases not matched to a gene. Looked up from germline, CDR1 is SGHRS and CDR2 is YFSETQ. This CDR3 is 16 amino acids long. The CDR3, as DNA: TGCGCCAGCAGCTGGGGGGACAGGAGTGGGTACGGGGGGCAGTACTTC. Translated: CASSWGDRSGYGGQYF.

The V call is TRBV19, the J call TRBJ2-2, with D possibly being TRBD2 (7 bases). The V end was cut by 10 bases, the J end by 5 bases, with 20 bases between. Germline V gene sequence: CDR1 LNHDA, CDR2 SQIVND (reference sequence). The CDR3 consists of 15 residues. The CDR3 region is CATRAGAPTTGELFF. CDR3 nucleotide sequence: TGTGCCACACGGGCGGGGGCACCAACGACCGGGGAGCTGTTTTTT.

The chain combines TRBV28 with TRBJ2-3; the match to TRBD2 covers 7 bases. Germline V gene lookup returns CDR1 MDHEN and CDR2 SYDVKM. V lost 6 bases, J lost 7 bases, and 10 bases stayed unmatched. The CDR3 is 14 amino acids. The CDR3 is CASSPRLAYHTQYF. The CDR3 DNA reads as TGTGCCAGCAGCCCAAGACTAGCTTATCATACGCAGTATTTT.

The rearrangement joins TRBV6-1 to TRBJ2-1; 9 bases line up with TRBD2. Losses at the gene ends were 8 bases for V and 6 bases for J; bases not matched to a gene: 11. The CDR3 runs to 15 residues. Germline loops: CDR1 MNHNS, CDR2 SASEGT. This CDR3 reads CASSWREGQGNEQFF. The CDR3 DNA reads as TGTGCCAGCTCATGGCGGGAGGGCCAAGGCAATGAGCAGTTCTTC.

The genes are TRBV19 and TRBJ2-3; no clear D gene. CDR3 size: 13 residues. Germline CDR1 reads LNHDA; CDR2 reads SQIVND (reference sequence). Between the trimmed V and J ends, which lost 4 bases and 1 base, there was a span of 6 bases. CDR3 protein: CASSSRGTDTQYF. CDR3 DNA sequence: TGTGCCAGTAGTAGTCGGGGCACAGATACGCAGTATTTT. Complete variable domain (other parts from reference TRBV19 and TRBJ2-3): DGGITQSPKYLFRKEGQNVTLSCEQNLNHDAMYWYRQDPGQGLRLIYYSQIVNDFQKGDIAEGYSVSREKKESFPLTVTSAQKNPTAFYLCASSSRGTDTQYFGPGTRLTVL.

This clone is a singleton in its sample. The rearrangement uses TRBV6-5 and TRBJ2-7; 11 bases fit TRBD2. This CDR3 is built from 15 residues. V gave up 7 bases and J gave up 5 bases; unmatched junction bases: 10. The germline gives CDR1 MNHEY, CDR2 SVGAGI. CDR3 residues: CASIPLAGGPHEQYF. Here the CDR3 DNA reads TGTGCCAGCATACCATTAGCGGGAGGGCCCCACGAGCAGTACTTC.

The chain couples TRBV4-2 to TRBJ2-7, with TRBD2 as a possible D gene (6 bases). CDR1 and CDR2 (germline): LGHNA, YNFKEQ. The CDR3 runs 16 residues. Trimming took 1 base from V and 3 from J, leaving 16 bases between them. The CDR3 DNA reads TGTGCCAGCAGCCAAGTTGGGAGGACGGGATTCTACGAGCAGTACTTC. As protein: CASSQVGRTGFYEQYF.

The V call is TRBV5-6, the J call TRBJ2-1; the match to TRBD2 covers 7 bases. Trimming took 5 bases from V and 5 from J; bases not matched to a gene: 7. The CDR3 is 14 amino acids. Germline V gives CDR1 SGHDT, CDR2 YYEEEE. The CDR3 loop reads CASRGGGRDNEQFF. For the CDR3, the DNA is TGTGCCAGCAGGGGGGGAGGGAGGGACAATGAGCAGTTCTTC.

The chain carries TRBV4-1 and TRBJ2-7; a possible D gene is TRBD2 (5 bases). The germline V gene encodes CDR1 MGHRA and CDR2 YSYEKL. This CDR3 is built from 14 residues. Trimming took off 2 bases at V and 5 bases at J, with 13 bases between the two ends. The CDR3 DNA reads TGCGCCAGCAGCCAAAATAGCGAAAGGAACGAGCAGTACTTC. It encodes CASSQNSERNEQYF.

The sample holds one count of this clone. The J gene is TRBJ1-4, the V gene TRBV28; D remains unclear. The germline gives CDR1 MDHEN, CDR2 SYDVKM. Between the trimmed V and J ends, which lost 6 bases and 7 bases, there was a span of 15 bases. The length of the CDR3 is 14 residues. CDR3 sequence (DNA): TGTGCCAGCAGGGGTACAGAAGTCGGTGAAAAACTGTTTTTT. Its protein is CASRGTEVGEKLFF.

The chain links TRBV9 to TRBJ2-1, with D tentatively TRBD2 (5 bases). Germline assignment: CDR1 SGDLS and CDR2 YYNGEE. V lost 6 bases and J lost 3, with 19 bases in between. The CDR3 is 16 residues long. Here the CDR3 reads CASTRGLGVGYNEQFF. CDR3 coding DNA: TGTGCCAGCACCCGAGGTTTGGGAGTCGGCTACAATGAGCAGTTCTTC.

J is TRBJ2-1 and V is TRBV2; possible D gene TRBD1, 6 bases. Trimming removed 4 bases at V and 9 bases at J, with 10 bases between. The CDR3 is 12 residues long. Germline V lookup: CDR1 SNHLY, CDR2 FYNNEI. The CDR3 bases are TGTGCCAGCAGTGTAGGGGGTGGTGAGCAGTTCTTC. Its translation: CASSVGGGEQFF.

Note on this clone: At the DNA level, this CDR3 is encoded by other sequences in the same sample as well. This chain joins TRBV5-1 and TRBJ2-1; TRBD2 matches at 9 bases. There are 15 residues in the CDR3. Per germline, CDR1 SGHRS and CDR2 YFSETQ. V lost 4 bases, J lost 4 bases, and 6 bases stayed unmatched. DNA for the CDR3: TGCGCCAGCAGCCTGGGACTAGCTGGGTACAATGAGCAGTTCTTC. It is translated as CASSLGLAGYNEQFF.

This chain joins TRBV7-9 and TRBJ2-1; a possible D gene is TRBD2 (7 bases). CDR3 size: 12 residues. V shed 5 bases and J shed 15 bases, with 17 bases lying between them. Germline V gives CDR1 SEHNR, CDR2 FQNEAQ (reference sequence). The CDR3 sequence: CASSTMGGGPFF. CDR3 in DNA: TGTGCCAGCAGCACCATGGGCGGGGGCCCGTTCTTC.

This chain uses TRBV29-1 with TRBJ1-1; TRBD1 aligns across 7 bases. The CDR3 sequence is 14 residues long. CDR1 SQVTM and CDR2 ANQGSEA come from the germline V gene. V lost 4 bases to trimming and J lost 0 bases; unmatched junction nucleotides: 5. CDR3 nucleotide sequence: TGCAGCGTTGGGGGGACAGTGATGAACACTGAAGCTTTCTTT. Its protein is CSVGGTVMNTEAFF.

The CDR3 coding sequence is TGTGCCAGCAGTCCAGGAGGGCCCCACGAGCAGTACTTC. This encodes CASSPGGPHEQYF. The V and J genes are TRBV5-4 and TRBJ2-7; D may be TRBD2 (6 bases). The CDR3 is 13 residues long. Germline values: CDR1 SGHNT, CDR2 YYREEE (reference sequence). V lost 5 bases to trimming and J lost 5 bases, with 14 bases between them.

This clone was seen a single time. The chain employs TRBV6-1 and TRBJ2-3, with D tentatively TRBD2 (6 bases). The germline CDR1 and CDR2 sequences are MNHNS and SASEGT. This CDR3 is 15 amino acids long. Trimming pared 6 bases from V and 7 bases from J, leaving 20 bases between. The CDR3 sequence is CASSPGTFHSNTQYF. CDR3 DNA sequence: TGTGCCAGCAGCCCCGGGACTTTTCACTCTAATACGCAGTATTTT.

The chain carries TRBV6-4 and TRBJ2-2; 11 nucleotides align to TRBD2. The junction had 7 bases not matched to a gene; V was cut back by 4 bases and J by 6 bases. The germline gives CDR1 MRHNA, CDR2 SNTAGT. The CDR3 consists of 16 residues. The CDR3 DNA follows: TGTGCCAGCAGTGCAACTAGCGGGAGTGCTGCCGGGGAGCTGTTTTTT. This codes for CASSATSGSAAGELFF.

V gene TRBV28 combines with J gene TRBJ2-1; TRBD2 aligns across 13 bases. This CDR3 region has 17 residues. Germline CDR1 and CDR2: MDHEN and SYDVKM. J lost 4 bases, V lost 5 bases, and 8 bases had no gene match. In DNA form, the CDR3 reads TGTGCCAGCAGTCCGGGACTAGCGGGAAATACTTACAATGAGCAGTTCTTC. This translates into CASSPGLAGNTYNEQFF.